This passage covers 18 T cell receptor beta chains from one sample sequenced in a study of T cell responses to AZD1222 COVID-19 vaccine. Generated by immunoSEQ multiplex PCR, the TCRdb table keeps only in-frame clones and is missing some. The table includes about 100,000 clones, around 87% detected once. The sequencing here drew on peripheral blood, taken on day 0 of MenACWY control vaccination. The origin of the receptors is an adult in good health.

The chain uses TRBV12-3 or TRBV12-4 and TRBJ1-4, with a weak D call TRBD1 (5 bases). V gave up 7 bases and J gave up 8 bases, with 11 bases separating them. The CDR3 length is 12 residues. CDR3 residues: CASTRVGEKLFF. The CDR3 DNA reads as TGTGCCAGCACCAGGGTTGGCGAAAAACTGTTTTTT.

The chain links TRBV19 to TRBJ1-6; D call uncertain. V lost 4 bases and J 6 bases, leaving 7 bases between the germline ends. CDR3 length: 13 residues. The germline gives CDR1 LNHDA, CDR2 SQIVND (reference sequence). The CDR3 reads CASSRGGNSPLHF. The CDR3 nucleotides are TGTGCCAGTAGTAGGGGAGGTAATTCACCCCTCCACTTT.

The V call is TRBV5-1, the J call TRBJ1-1, with D possibly being TRBD1 (5 bases). The CDR3 covers 11 residues. Germline V gives CDR1 SGHRS, CDR2 YFSETQ. The V end was cut by 4 bases, the J end by 10 bases, with 11 bases between. CDR3: CASSTGEAAFF. The DNA of the CDR3 is TGCGCCAGCAGCACGGGGGAAGCAGCTTTCTTT.

V is TRBV5-6 and J is TRBJ2-7; 10 bases fit TRBD1. V shed 3 bases, J shed 6 bases, and the junction held 6 bases outside the gene matches. CDR1 is SGHDT and CDR2 is YYEEEE in the germline V gene. The CDR3 loop spans 14 amino acids. The CDR3 DNA reads as TGTGCCAGCAGCTATGACAGGGGGCTCGGCGAGCAGTACTTC. Translated: CASSYDRGLGEQYF. Variable domain in full (rest from reference TRBV5-6 and TRBJ2-7): DAGVTQSPTHLIKTRGQQVTLRCSPKSGHDTVSWYQQALGQGPQFIFQYYEEEERQRGNFPDRFSGHQFPNYSSELNVNALLLGDSALYLCASSYDRGLGEQYFGPGTRLTVT.

V and J are TRBV28 and TRBJ2-7; 8 bases are shared with TRBD1. The CDR3 has 15 amino acids. J lost 3 bases, V lost 3 bases, and 7 bases had no gene match. The germline V gene has CDR1 MDHEN and CDR2 SYDVKM. CDR3 loop: CASSFGQGAVYEQYF. DNA of the CDR3: TGTGCCAGCAGTTTTGGTCAGGGGGCCGTCTACGAGCAGTACTTC.

The chain couples TRBV11-2 to TRBJ2-7; D assignment may be TRBD1 or TRBD2 (5 bases each). CDR1 is SGHAT, CDR2 FQNNGV, per germline. The V end lost 3 bases, the J end lost 2 bases, and 23 bases lay between the germline ends. This CDR3 region has 18 residues. CDR3 sequence reads: CASSFSLFTGTEAYEQYF. CDR3 nucleotides: TGTGCCAGCAGCTTTAGCCTGTTTACCGGGACGGAAGCCTACGAGCAGTACTTC. Full variable domain (remainder filled in from reference TRBV11-2 and TRBJ2-7): EAGVAQSPRYKIIEKRQSVAFWCNPISGHATLYWYQQILGQGPKLLIQFQNNGVVDDSQLPKDRFSAERLKGVDSTLKIQPAKLEDSAVYLCASSFSLFTGTEAYEQYFGPGTRLTVT.

This chain uses TRBV2 with TRBJ2-5; TRBD2 aligns across 10 bases. CDR3 size: 15 residues. V trimming: 2 bases; J trimming: 5 bases; junction bases outside the gene matches: 5. CDR1 SNHLY and CDR2 FYNNEI come from the germline V gene. CDR3 in amino acids: CASSESGGAGETQYF. The DNA of the CDR3 is TGTGCCAGCAGTGAAAGCGGGGGGGCAGGGGAGACCCAGTACTTC.

This clone was seen a few times. The chain has TRBV28 and TRBJ1-4, with TRBD1 as a possible D gene (5 bases). In germline, CDR1 is MDHEN, CDR2 SYDVKM. V lost 6 bases to trimming and J lost 3 bases, with 17 bases between them. The CDR3 totals 16 residues. The CDR3 loop reads CASSLRAGLSNEKLFF. The CDR3 nucleotides are TGTGCCAGCAGCTTACGGGCAGGGTTGTCTAATGAAAAACTGTTTTTT.

V gene TRBV5-5 combines with J gene TRBJ1-5, with D possibly matching TRBD1 (6 bases). This CDR3 region has 12 residues. With 1 base removed from V and 12 bases from J, the gap between germline ends came to 11 bases. The V gene's germline CDR1 is SGHKS and CDR2 YYEKEE (reference sequence). The DNA for the CDR3 is TGTGCCAGCAGCTTGCGGGGGCTAGGCCAGCATTTT. This gives the protein CASSLRGLGQHF.

V gene TRBV7-9 combines with J gene TRBJ2-7, with 9 bases matching TRBD1. Germline V CDR1 and CDR2: SEHNR, FQNEAQ (reference sequence). V shed 0 bases and J 5 bases; nucleotides not matched to a gene: 2. The CDR3 spans 14 residues. CDR3 protein: CASSLAGTGNEQYF. Written as DNA, the CDR3 is TGTGCCAGCAGCTTAGCCGGGACAGGGAACGAGCAGTACTTC. The full variable domain, in which reference TRBV7-9 and TRBJ2-7 provide the parts outside the CDR3, is DTGVSQNPRHKITKRGQNVTFRCDPISEHNRLYWYRQTLGQGPEFLTYFQNEAQLEKSRLLSDRFSAERPKGSFSTLEIQRTEQGDSAMYLCASSLAGTGNEQYFGPGTRLTVT.

This clone showed up just a few times. The V gene is TRBV4-3, the J gene TRBJ1-1; a weak D match, TRBD1 (6 bases). CDR1 is LGHNA and CDR2 is YSLEER in the germline V gene. V was clipped by 4 bases and J by 1 base, with 16 bases between them. The CDR3 length is 16 residues. CDR3 amino acids: CASSLEITGRNTEAFF. CDR3 nucleotide sequence: TGCGCCAGCAGCCTAGAAATTACAGGGCGGAACACTGAAGCTTTCTTT.

This chain joins TRBV28 and TRBJ2-2, with D maybe TRBD2 (6 bases). CDR1 and CDR2 from the germline V gene are MDHEN and SYDVKM. The ends were cut back, 3 bases at V and 0 bases at J, with 23 bases in the middle. The CDR3 length is 20 residues. DNA for the CDR3: TGTGCCAGCAGTTTTGGATGGGGGACCCTAGCGAGACCGAACACCGGGGAGCTGTTTTTT. Protein product: CASSFGWGTLARPNTGELFF.

This sequence joins TRBV7-9 and TRBJ2-5; no definite D call. The CDR3 consists of 12 residues. Looked up from germline, CDR1 is SEHNR and CDR2 is FQNEAQ (reference sequence). V was clipped by 2 bases and J by 3 bases, with 4 bases between them. CDR3 sequence: CASSLMKETQYF. In nucleotides, the CDR3 is TGTGCCAGCAGCTTAATGAAAGAGACCCAGTACTTC.

The chain uses TRBV13 and TRBJ1-2, with a weak D call TRBD1 (6 bases). Germline V gene lookup returns CDR1 PRHDT and CDR2 FYEKMQ (reference sequence). V lost 0 bases to trimming and J lost 3 bases, with 14 bases between them. The CDR3 consists of 16 residues. The CDR3 is CASSLGRGRGDYGYTF. Written as DNA, the CDR3 is TGTGCCAGCAGCTTAGGCCGAGGCAGGGGAGACTATGGCTACACCTTC.

This clone was seen just once. The chain is built from TRBV5-1 and TRBJ2-5, with 7 bases that match TRBD1. The CDR3 loop spans 16 amino acids. Losses at the gene ends were 4 bases for V and 2 bases for J; bases not matched to a gene: 11. Germline CDR1 SGHRS, CDR2 YFSETQ. CDR3 nucleotides: TGCGCCAGCAGCGCTGGGACAGCCCCCAGTCAAGAGACCCAGTACTTC. The encoded protein is CASSAGTAPSQETQYF.

V is TRBV9 and J is TRBJ2-5; D uncertain. Germline values: CDR1 SGDLS, CDR2 YYNGEE. There are 14 residues in the CDR3. The V end lost 0 bases, the J end lost 1 base, and 7 bases lay between the germline ends. The DNA of the CDR3 is TGTGCCAGCAGCGTAGTGGGGATCCAAGAGACCCAGTACTTC. Encoded protein: CASSVVGIQETQYF.

The V gene is TRBV7-9, the J gene TRBJ2-3, with D possibly matching TRBD2 (5 bases). The V end was cut by 6 bases, the J end by 4 bases, with 14 bases between. The CDR3 has 14 residues. Germline values: CDR1 SEHNR, CDR2 FQNEAQ (reference sequence). This CDR3 is CASSRGSSPDTQYF. The CDR3 region has the DNA TGTGCCAGCAGTCGCGGGTCATCTCCAGATACGCAGTATTTT.

The rearrangement joins TRBV3-1 (or the pseudogene TRBV3-2) to TRBJ1-5, with 10 bases identical to TRBD1. CDR1 and CDR2 (germline): LGHDT, YNNKEL (reference sequence). The CDR3 totals 16 residues. V was pared by 3 bases and J by 7 bases, with 9 bases of the junction left unmatched. The CDR3 bases are TGTGCCAGCAGCCAGGACAGGGGGACCCTGGACCAGCCCCAGCATTTT. Its translation: CASSQDRGTLDQPQHF.